This T cell receptor (beta chain) stems from a study of T cells in localized non-small cell lung cancer. Assay used: immunoSEQ multiplex PCR; TCRdb lists only in-frame clones, some missing. The table lists roughly 18,000 clones, approximately 82% of them singletons. The trim removed 10 bases at V and 7 bases at J, leaving 8 bases unmatched. The germline gives CDR1 MNHNY, CDR2 SVGAGI (reference sequence). The CDR3 loop spans 12 amino acids. This sample comprised peripheral blood, obtained before any cancer treatment. This TCR was recovered from a female donor older than 55 with stage I lung adenocarcinoma. The gene calls are TRBV6-6 and TRBJ1-2, with 8 bases aligning to TRBD1. The chain's CDR3 is CATGQGEAGYTF. Here the CDR3 DNA reads TGTGCCACAGGACAGGGCGAGGCTGGCTACACCTTC.